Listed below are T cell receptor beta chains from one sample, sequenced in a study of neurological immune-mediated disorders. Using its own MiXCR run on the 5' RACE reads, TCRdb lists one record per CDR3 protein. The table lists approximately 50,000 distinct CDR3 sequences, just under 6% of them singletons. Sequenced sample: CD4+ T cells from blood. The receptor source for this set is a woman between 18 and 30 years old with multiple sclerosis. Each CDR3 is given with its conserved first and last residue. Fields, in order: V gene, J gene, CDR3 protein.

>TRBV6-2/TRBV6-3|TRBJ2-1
CASSVQQTYNEQFF
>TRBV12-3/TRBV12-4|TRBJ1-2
CASSDPKTRQLYTF
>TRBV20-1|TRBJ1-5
CSAVSPLPGPSNQPQHF
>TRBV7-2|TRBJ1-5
CASSSWAGQTNQPQHF
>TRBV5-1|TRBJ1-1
CASSLDPGRTEAFF
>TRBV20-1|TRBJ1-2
CSGQGPSNYGYTF
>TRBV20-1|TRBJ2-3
CSARASVGTKDTQYF
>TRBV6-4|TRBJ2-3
CASSDLQGSDTQYF
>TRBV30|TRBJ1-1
CAWSVRRGGTEAFF
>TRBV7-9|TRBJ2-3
CASLEGQVADTQYF
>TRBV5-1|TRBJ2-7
CASSLDFGLEQYF
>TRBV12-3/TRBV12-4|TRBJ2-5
CASRSTGWIETQYF
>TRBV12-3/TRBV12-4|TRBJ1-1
CASRPRQGLRAFF
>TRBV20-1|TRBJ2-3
CSARDFKETGEGTDTQYF
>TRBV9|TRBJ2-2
CASTVASTGELFF
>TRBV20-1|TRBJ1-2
CSVSSPDPSNYGYTF
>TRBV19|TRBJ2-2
CASSSPGERVTGELFF